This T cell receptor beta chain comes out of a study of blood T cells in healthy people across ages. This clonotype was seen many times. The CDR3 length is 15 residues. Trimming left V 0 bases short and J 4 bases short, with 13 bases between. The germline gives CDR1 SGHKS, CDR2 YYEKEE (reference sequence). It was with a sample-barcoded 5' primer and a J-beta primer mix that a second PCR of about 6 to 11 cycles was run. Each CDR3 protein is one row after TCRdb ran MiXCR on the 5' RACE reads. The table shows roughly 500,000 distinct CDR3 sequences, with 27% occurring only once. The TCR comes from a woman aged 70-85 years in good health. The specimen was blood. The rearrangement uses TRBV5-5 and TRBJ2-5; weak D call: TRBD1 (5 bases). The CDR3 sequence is CASSLDRLQGETQYF. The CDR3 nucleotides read TGTGCCAGCAGCTTGGACAGGTTACAAGGAGAGACCCAGTACTTC.